This T cell receptor beta chain was retrieved from a study of cytomegalovirus exposure and HLA in healthy donors. Germline V lookup: CDR1 ENHRY, CDR2 SYGVKD. Trimming removed 10 bases from V and 1 base from J; junction bases left unmatched: 6. This CDR3 contains 13 residues. PCR was performed using 60 Vbeta and 13 Jbeta primers. Some clones are missing from TCRdb's copy, which holds only in-frame ones; the method was immunoSEQ multiplex PCR. The sample includes over 150,000 clones, under 85% of them seen just once. Sequencing input: PBMCs. This receptor was obtained from a man younger than 30 in good health and CMV-seronegative. This chain joins TRBV10-3 and TRBJ1-1, with 7 bases lining up with TRBD1. DNA of the CDR3: TGTGCCACCGTGGGACAGCAGAACACTGAAGCTTTCTTT. Residues: CATVGQQNTEAFF.